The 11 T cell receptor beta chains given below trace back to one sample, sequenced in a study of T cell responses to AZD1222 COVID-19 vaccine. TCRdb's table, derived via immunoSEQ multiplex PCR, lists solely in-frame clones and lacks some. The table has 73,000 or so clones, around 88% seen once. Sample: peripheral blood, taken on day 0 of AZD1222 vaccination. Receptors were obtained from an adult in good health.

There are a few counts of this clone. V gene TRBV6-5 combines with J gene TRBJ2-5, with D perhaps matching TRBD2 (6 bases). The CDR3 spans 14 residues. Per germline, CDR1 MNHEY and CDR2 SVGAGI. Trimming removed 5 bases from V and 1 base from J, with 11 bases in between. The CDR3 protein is CASSRGLVQETQYF. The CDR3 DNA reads TGTGCCAGCAGTCGGGGACTTGTCCAAGAGACCCAGTACTTC.

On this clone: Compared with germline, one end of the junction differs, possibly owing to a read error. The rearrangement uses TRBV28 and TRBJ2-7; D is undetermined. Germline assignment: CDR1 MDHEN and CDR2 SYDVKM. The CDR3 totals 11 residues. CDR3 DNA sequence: TGTGCCAGCAGTTTAGGGGAAAGGAGATTCTTC. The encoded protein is CASSLGERRFF.

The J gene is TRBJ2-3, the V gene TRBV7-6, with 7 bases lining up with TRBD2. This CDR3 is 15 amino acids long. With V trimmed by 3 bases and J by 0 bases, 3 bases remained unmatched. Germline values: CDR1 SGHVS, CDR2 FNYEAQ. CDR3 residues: CASSFRRESTDTQYF. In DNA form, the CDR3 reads TGTGCCAGCAGCTTTCGGCGGGAGAGCACAGATACGCAGTATTTT.

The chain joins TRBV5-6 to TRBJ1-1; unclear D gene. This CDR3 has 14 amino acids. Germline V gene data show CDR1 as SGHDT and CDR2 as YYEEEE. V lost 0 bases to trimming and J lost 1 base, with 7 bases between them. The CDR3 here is CASSLGGSNTEAFF. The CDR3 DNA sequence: TGTGCCAGCAGCTTGGGGGGTTCGAACACTGAAGCTTTCTTT.

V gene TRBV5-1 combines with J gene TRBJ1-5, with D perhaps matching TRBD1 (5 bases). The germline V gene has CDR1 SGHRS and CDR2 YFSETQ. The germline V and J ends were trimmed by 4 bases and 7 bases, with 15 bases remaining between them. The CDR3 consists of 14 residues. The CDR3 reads CASSLGGSGQPQHF. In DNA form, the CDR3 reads TGCGCCAGCAGCCTGGGGGGTTCAGGGCAGCCCCAGCATTTT.

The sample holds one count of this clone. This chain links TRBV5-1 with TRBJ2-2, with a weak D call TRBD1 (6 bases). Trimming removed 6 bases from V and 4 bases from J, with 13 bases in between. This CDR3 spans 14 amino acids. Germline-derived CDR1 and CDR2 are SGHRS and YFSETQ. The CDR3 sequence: CASTRQESTGELFF. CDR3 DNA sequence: TGCGCCAGCACCCGACAGGAGTCCACCGGGGAGCTGTTTTTT.

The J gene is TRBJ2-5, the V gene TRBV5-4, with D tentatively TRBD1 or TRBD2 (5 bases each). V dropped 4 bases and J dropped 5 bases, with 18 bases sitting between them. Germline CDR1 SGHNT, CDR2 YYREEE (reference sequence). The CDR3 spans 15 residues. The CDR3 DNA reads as TGTGCCAGCAGCGTACCTCAGGGTAGGGAGGAGACCCAGTACTTC. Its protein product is CASSVPQGREETQYF.

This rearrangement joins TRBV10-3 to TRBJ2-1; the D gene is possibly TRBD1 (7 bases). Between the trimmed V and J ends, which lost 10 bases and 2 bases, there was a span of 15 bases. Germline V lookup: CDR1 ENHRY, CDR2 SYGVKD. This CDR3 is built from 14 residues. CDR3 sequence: CATEGGGAYNEQFF. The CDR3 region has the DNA TGTGCCACCGAAGGGGGCGGGGCCTACAATGAGCAGTTCTTC.

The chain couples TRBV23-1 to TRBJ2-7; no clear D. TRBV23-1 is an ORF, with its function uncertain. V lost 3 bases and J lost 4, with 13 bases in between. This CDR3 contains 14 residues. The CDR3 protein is CASSHGSPPYEQYF. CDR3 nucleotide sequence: TGCGCCAGCAGTCATGGGTCCCCACCTTACGAGCAGTACTTC.

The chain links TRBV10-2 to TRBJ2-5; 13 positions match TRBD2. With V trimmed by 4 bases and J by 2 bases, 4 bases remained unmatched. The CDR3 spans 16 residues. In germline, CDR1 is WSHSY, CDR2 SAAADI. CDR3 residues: CASSAGTSGVQETQYF. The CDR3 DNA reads TGCGCCAGCAGTGCCGGGACTAGCGGGGTTCAAGAGACCCAGTACTTC.

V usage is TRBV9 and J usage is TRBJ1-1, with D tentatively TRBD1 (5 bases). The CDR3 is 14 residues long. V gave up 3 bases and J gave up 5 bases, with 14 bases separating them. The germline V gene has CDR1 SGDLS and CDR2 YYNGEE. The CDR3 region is CASSAYEGATEAFF. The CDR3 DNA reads TGTGCCAGCAGCGCTTACGAAGGGGCGACTGAAGCTTTCTTT.